This TCR beta chain comes out of a study of regulatory T cells in long-lasting Graves disease. Arm-PCR of CDR3 regions and iRepertoire HTBI primers were the basis on which TCR beta libraries were built. Each CDR3 protein is one row after TCRdb ran MiXCR on the multiplex PCR reads. This table has 600,000 to 800,000 distinct CDR3 sequences, about 32% appearing once. The time point here: persistent/refractory GD, antithyroid drugs over 5 years with positive TRAb. There was RNA extracted from PBMCs, and the TCR library was made from it. Guidelines of the American Thyroid Association were used to diagnose Graves' disease. The V gene's germline CDR1 is KGHSH and CDR2 LQKENI. The CDR3 is 15 amino acids. V trimming: 6 bases; J trimming: 0 bases; junction bases outside the gene matches: 4.

The chain carries TRBV18 and TRBJ2-1; TRBD1 matches at 8 bases. The source of this sequence is a female donor with Graves disease. Sequences were derived from peripheral blood mononuclear cells (PBMCs), sampled when the disease was refractory, from a patient treated with antithyroid drugs. The CDR3 bases are TGTGCCAGCTCCCTGGGACAGGTCTCCTACAATGAGCAGTTCTTC. This translates into CASSLGQVSYNEQFF. The full variable domain, with the rest looked up from reference TRBV18 and TRBJ2-1, is NAGVMQNPRHLVRRRGQEARLRCSPMKGHSHVYWYRQLPEEGLKFMVYLQKENIIDESGMPKERFSAEFPKEGPSILRIQQVVRGDSAAYFCASSLGQVSYNEQFFGPGTRLTVL.